This T cell receptor (beta chain) emerged from a study of beta chain features in type 1 diabetes. The trim removed 4 bases at V and 6 bases at J, leaving 12 bases unmatched. The CDR3 loop spans 17 amino acids. Germline values: CDR1 SGHTA, CDR2 FQGNSA. The table lists this clone with a few counts. What it recognizes is unknown. General study findings and limits: Although PCR might favor shorter templates, it would do so equally in patients and controls. Type 1 diabetes patients had TCRB CDR3s that were shorter (moderately but significantly so) in all four CD4+ subsets. Individuals with type 1 diabetes displayed fewer insertions and more deletions at VDJ junctions.

Since all of the isolated RNA was reverse transcribed, expressed TCRB transcripts were what got sequenced. The table came from immunoSEQ multiplex PCR; TCRdb's copy has only in-frame clones and leaves some out. The table shows 300,000 to 450,000 clones, with 10% to 15% occurring only once. The material sequenced was naive CD4+ T cells from blood. The rearrangement links TRBV7-2 to TRBJ2-2; 9 bases are shared with TRBD2. This receptor was identified in a woman aged 18-35 years with type 1 diabetes. The CDR3 region is CASSSGPVAGVPGELFF. The CDR3 DNA reads as TGTGCCAGCAGCTCTGGCCCGGTAGCGGGAGTGCCCGGGGAGCTGTTTTTT. The full variable domain, completed using reference TRBV7-2 and TRBJ2-2, is GAGVSQSPSNKVTEKGKDVELRCDPISGHTALYWYRQSLGQGLEFLIYFQGNSAPDKSGLPSDRFSAERTGGSVSTLTIQRTQQEDSAVYLCASSSGPVAGVPGELFFGEGSRLTVL.